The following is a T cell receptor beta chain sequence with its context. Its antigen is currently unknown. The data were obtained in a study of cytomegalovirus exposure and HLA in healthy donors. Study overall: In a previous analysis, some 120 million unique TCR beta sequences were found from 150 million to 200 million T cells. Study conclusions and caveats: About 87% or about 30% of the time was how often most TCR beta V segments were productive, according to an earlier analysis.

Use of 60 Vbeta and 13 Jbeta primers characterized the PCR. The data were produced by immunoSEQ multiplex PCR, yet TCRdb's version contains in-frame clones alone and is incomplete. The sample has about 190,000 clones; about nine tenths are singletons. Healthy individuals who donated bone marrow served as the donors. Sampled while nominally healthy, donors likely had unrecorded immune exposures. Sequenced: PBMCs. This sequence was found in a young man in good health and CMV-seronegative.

The CDR3 loop is CASTSTQVTGEQYF. In DNA, the CDR3 is TGTGCCAGCACCTCTACCCAAGTGACTGGAGAGCAGTACTTC. This chain joins TRBV5-5 and TRBJ2-7; D uncertain. The CDR3 is 14 residues long. V gave up 6 bases and J gave up 7 bases, with 20 bases separating them. The germline V gene has CDR1 SGHKS and CDR2 YYEKEE (reference sequence).